This T cell receptor (beta chain) originates from a study of T cell changes during pregnancy in multiple sclerosis. This CDR3 spans 15 amino acids. Germline CDR1 is LNHDA and CDR2 is SQIVND (reference sequence). J lost 5 bases, V lost 3 bases, and 7 bases had no gene match. Data came from immunoSEQ multiplex PCR; TCRdb stores just in-frame clones and leaves some out. Of 70,000 to 95,000 clones listed, around 93% were seen once; the top ten hold roughly 2.4%. This chain connects TRBV19 to TRBJ2-4; TRBD1 agrees at 7 bases. Sequenced here: peripheral blood, sampled in the third trimester of pregnancy. This TCR was recovered from a female donor with multiple sclerosis, enrolled in a pregnancy study. CDR3 in amino acids: CASSITKQGQNIQYF. CDR3 DNA: TGTGCCAGTAGTATCACTAAACAGGGGCAAAACATTCAGTACTTC.